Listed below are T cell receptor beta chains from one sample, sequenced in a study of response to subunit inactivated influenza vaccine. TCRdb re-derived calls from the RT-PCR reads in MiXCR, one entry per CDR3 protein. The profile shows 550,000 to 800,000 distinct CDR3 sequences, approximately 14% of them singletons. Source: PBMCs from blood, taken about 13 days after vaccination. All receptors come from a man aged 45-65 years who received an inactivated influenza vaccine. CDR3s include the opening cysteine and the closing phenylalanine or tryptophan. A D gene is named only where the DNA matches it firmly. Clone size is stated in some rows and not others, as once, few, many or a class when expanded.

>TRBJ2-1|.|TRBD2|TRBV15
TGTGCCACCAGCACCTGGGGACTAGCAAGCGGGAGCTCCTACAATGAGCAGTTCTTC
CATSTWGLASGSSYNEQFF
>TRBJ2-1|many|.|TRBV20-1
TGCAGTGCTGATCAGGACAATGAGCAGTTCTTC
CSADQDNEQFF
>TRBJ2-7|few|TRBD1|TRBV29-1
TGCAGCGCCGCAGGGACAGGGGACAGGAGCTCCTACGAGCAGTACTTC
CSAAGTGDRSSYEQYF
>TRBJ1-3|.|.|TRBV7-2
TGTGCCAGCAGCTTAGAGTTTCTGAGTTCTGGAAACACCATATATTTT
CASSLEFLSSGNTIYF
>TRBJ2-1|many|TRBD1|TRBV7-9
TGTGCCAGCAGTTCAAGCGGACAGGGTAAAACCAATGAGCAGTTCTTC
CASSSSGQGKTNEQFF
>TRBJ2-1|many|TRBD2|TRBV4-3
TGCGCCAGCAGCCAAGATTGGGGAACTAGCGGCTACAATGAGCAGTTCTTC
CASSQDWGTSGYNEQFF
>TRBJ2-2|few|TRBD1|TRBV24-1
TGTGCCACCAGTGATTTAAGGACAGGGGATCACGGGGAGCTGTTTTTT
CATSDLRTGDHGELFF
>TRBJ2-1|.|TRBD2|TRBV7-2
TGTGCCAGCAGCGACTCTCCGGGACTAGCTACTGAGCAGTTCTTC
CASSDSPGLATEQFF
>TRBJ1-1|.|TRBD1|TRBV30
TGTGCCTGGAGTGTTAGGGGGCTCACTGAAGCTTTCTTT
CAWSVRGLTEAFF
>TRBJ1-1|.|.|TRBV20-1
TGCAGTGCTAAACAGGGACTAATTGAAGCTTTCTTT
CSAKQGLIEAFF
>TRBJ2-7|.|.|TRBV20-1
TGCAGTGCTAGAGATGGGCGGGGGCGGATATCCTACGAGCAGTACTTC
CSARDGRGRISYEQYF
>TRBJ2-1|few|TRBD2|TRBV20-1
TGCAGTGCACCCGATAGCGGGAGGGTCTACAATGAGCAGTTCTTC
CSAPDSGRVYNEQFF
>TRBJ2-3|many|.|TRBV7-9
TGTGCCAGCAGCTCCTACGTTTATTACACAGATACGCAGTATTTT
CASSSYVYYTDTQYF
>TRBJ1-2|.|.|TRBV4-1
TGCGCCAGCAGGGCGGACAGCAACTATGGCTACACCTTC
CASRADSNYGYTF
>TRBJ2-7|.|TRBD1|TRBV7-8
TGTGCCAGCAGCTTCGACAGGGAATCGACATCCTACGAGCAGTACTTC
CASSFDRESTSYEQYF
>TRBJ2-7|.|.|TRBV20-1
TGCAGTGCTAGAGATGGGTTAAGGGTGTTCTACGAGCAGTACTTC
CSARDGLRVFYEQYF
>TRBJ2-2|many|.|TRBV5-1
TGCGCCAGCAGTAACACCGGGGAGCTGTTTTTT
CASSNTGELFF
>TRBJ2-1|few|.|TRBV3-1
TGTGCCAGCAGCCCCGTTGCCCGGTTATTGTTCTTC
CASSPVARLLFF
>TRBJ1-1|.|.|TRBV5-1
TGCGCCAGCAAAACGGACGGATACACTGAAGCTTTCTTT
CASKTDGYTEAFF
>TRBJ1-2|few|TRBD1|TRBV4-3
TGCGCCAGCAGCCAAGATCAGGCAGGGGGATTTGGTGGCTACACCTTC
CASSQDQAGGFGGYTF
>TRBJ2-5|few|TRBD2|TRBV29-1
TGCAGCGTTGGACTAGCGGGGCAGCAAGAGACCCAGTACTTC
CSVGLAGQQETQYF
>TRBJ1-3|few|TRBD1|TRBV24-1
TGTGCCACCAGTGACGACAGGGCCTCTGGAAACACCATATATTTT
CATSDDRASGNTIYF
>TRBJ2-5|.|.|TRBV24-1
TGTGCCACCGGTGACAGAGCCCAAGAGACCCAGTACTTC
CATGDRAQETQYF